Listed here are 13 T cell receptor beta chains from one sample, sequenced in a study of shared clonotypes between healthy human individuals. Repertoires were generated with immunoSEQ multiplex PCR, while TCRdb's copy carries only in-frame clones and drops some. The data show around 1.9 million clones, with about 94% seen just once and approximately 1.6% held by the top ten. CD8 cells classed as naive were CD45RO-negative and positively selected for CCR7, excluding terminally differentiated effector memory CD45RA+ cells. Source material: naive CD8+ T cells from PBMCs. The receptors shown here come from a young man in good health. Some clones in this sample may be carry-over from other donors' samples.

The chain uses TRBV27 and TRBJ2-1, with TRBD1 as a possible D gene (6 bases). The CDR3 has 14 residues. CDR1 is MNHEY and CDR2 is SMNVEV in the germline V gene (reference sequence). Trimming took off 4 bases at V and 2 bases at J, with 9 bases between the two ends. CDR3 loop: CASSYRATYNEQFF. The CDR3 nucleotides read TGTGCCAGCAGTTACAGGGCAACCTACAATGAGCAGTTCTTC.

This chain links TRBV6-5 with TRBJ1-2; 9 bases are shared with TRBD1. The CDR3 runs to 14 residues. J lost 8 bases, V lost 0 bases, and 4 bases had no gene match. Looked up from germline, CDR1 is MNHEY and CDR2 is SVGAGI. CDR3 loop: CASSYSGTGSGYTF. The CDR3 DNA is TGTGCCAGCAGTTACTCGGGGACAGGGAGCGGCTACACCTTC.

The V call is TRBV28, the J call TRBJ2-7, with D maybe TRBD2 (6 bases). V lost 6 bases to trimming and J lost 3 bases, with 15 bases between them. Germline values: CDR1 MDHEN, CDR2 SYDVKM. There are 14 residues in the CDR3. The CDR3 is CASRVASAYYEQYF. The CDR3 bases are TGTGCCAGCAGGGTGGCTAGCGCGTACTACGAGCAGTACTTC. Filled out from reference TRBV28 and TRBJ2-7, the complete variable domain reads DVKVTQSSRYLVKRTGEKVFLECVQDMDHENMFWYRQDPGLGLRLIYFSYDVKMKEKGDIPEGYSVSREKKERFSLILESASTNQTSMYLCASRVASAYYEQYFGPGTRLTVT.

The V call is TRBV13, the J call TRBJ2-3, with 12 bases matching TRBD1. CDR3 length equals 17 residues. The V gene's germline CDR1 is PRHDT and CDR2 FYEKMQ (reference sequence). The V and J ends lost 4 bases and 4 bases, in that order; junction bases with no gene match: 9. CDR3 nucleotide sequence: TGTGCCAGCAGCTCGAGGCGGGACAGGGGGCGTGCAGATACGCAGTATTTT. It is translated as CASSSRRDRGRADTQYF.

The chain employs TRBV28 and TRBJ1-2; TRBD1 might be the D (5 bases). This CDR3 has 15 amino acids. V was shortened by 7 bases and J by 7 bases, with 22 bases between the two germline ends. CDR1 MDHEN and CDR2 SYDVKM come from the germline V gene. The DNA of the CDR3 is TGTGCCAGCAAAACGGGGCTGCGCCTCAGTTCTGGCTACACCTTC. This encodes CASKTGLRLSSGYTF.

Points on this clone: Other DNA sequences from this sample encode an identical CDR3 as well. The chain couples TRBV7-3 to TRBJ2-3; D unclear. Germline V gene sequence: CDR1 SGHTA, CDR2 FQGTGA. This CDR3 is 14 amino acids long. V lost 2 bases, J lost 2 bases, and 8 bases lay in between. CDR3 coding DNA: TGTGCCAGCAGCTTAGGCAGCGTCACAGATACGCAGTATTTT. This codes for CASSLGSVTDTQYF.

Points on this clone: This specimen includes other DNA sequences encoding the same CDR3. The chain employs TRBV5-1 and TRBJ2-7, with TRBD2 as a possible D gene (5 bases). Germline CDR1 SGHRS, CDR2 YFSETQ. The CDR3 contains 14 residues. V was trimmed by 0 bases and J by 4 bases, leaving 11 bases between them. The CDR3 DNA is TGCGCCAGCAGCTTGGCCGCGGGCAGGTACGAGCAGTACTTC. The encoded protein is CASSLAAGRYEQYF.

V usage is TRBV29-1 and J usage is TRBJ1-2; the D is unclear. The CDR3 spans 13 residues. V lost 7 bases, J lost 0 bases, and 12 bases lay in between. Germline V lookup: CDR1 SQVTM, CDR2 ANQGSEA. The CDR3 spells CSASDTPNYGYTF. The CDR3 DNA reads as TGCAGCGCATCCGACACTCCTAACTATGGCTACACCTTC.

The gene calls are TRBV11-2 and TRBJ2-3; D is perhaps TRBD1 (7 bases). Germline lookup yields CDR1 SGHAT and CDR2 FQNNGV. The length of the CDR3 is 18 residues. V was clipped by 6 bases and J by 2 bases, with 24 bases between them. The CDR3 sequence: CASRPRVRAEGATDTQYF. In nucleotides, the CDR3 is TGTGCCAGCAGGCCCCGGGTTAGGGCGGAGGGGGCCACAGATACGCAGTATTTT.

The V call is TRBV5-3, the J call TRBJ2-7; maybe TRBD2 (5 bases). TRBV5-3 is an ORF, with its function uncertain. The germline V and J ends were trimmed by 4 bases and 1 base, with 15 bases remaining between them. This CDR3 has 15 residues. The CDR3 region is CARSGRVVGSYEQYF. CDR3 bases: TGTGCCAGAAGCGGGCGGGTAGTGGGGTCCTACGAGCAGTACTTC.

This chain uses TRBV27 with TRBJ2-1; 10 nucleotides match TRBD2. The CDR3 contains 16 residues. CDR1 is MNHEY and CDR2 is SMNVEV in the germline V gene (reference sequence). V trimming: 6 bases; J trimming: 4 bases; junction bases outside the gene matches: 9. DNA for the CDR3: TGTGCCAGCAGCCTTACCCTAGCGGGAGTTTACAATGAGCAGTTCTTC. Translated: CASSLTLAGVYNEQFF.

The V and J genes are TRBV6-5 and TRBJ2-1; D unclear. V gave up 4 bases and J gave up 5 bases, with 9 bases separating them. Germline CDR1 MNHEY, CDR2 SVGAGI. The CDR3 extends over 13 amino acids. CDR3 residues: CASSLPENNEQFF. DNA for the CDR3: TGTGCCAGCAGTTTGCCAGAGAACAATGAGCAGTTCTTC.

The CDR3 region has the DNA TGCAGCGTGGGTGTTAAGGGGCGCGATGAAAAACTGTTTTTT. This gives the protein CSVGVKGRDEKLFF. V and J are TRBV29-1 and TRBJ1-4; D perhaps matches TRBD1 (5 bases). Germline V lookup: CDR1 SQVTM, CDR2 ANQGSEA. The V end was cut by 6 bases, the J end by 6 bases, with 17 bases between. The CDR3 loop spans 14 amino acids.